This TCR beta chain was captured in a study of T cell responses to AZD1222 COVID-19 vaccine. Only one count was recorded for this clone. Profiling relied on immunoSEQ multiplex PCR, and the TCRdb table lists in-frame clones only, not all of them. The table includes around 140,000 clones, 80% to 95% detected once. CDR1 is LNHDA and CDR2 is SQIVND in the germline V gene (reference sequence). V trimming: 6 bases; J trimming: 3 bases; junction bases outside the gene matches: 6. CDR3 length: 15 amino acids. This sequence was found in an adult who received the AZD1222 COVID-19 vaccine. Sequenced material: peripheral blood, taken 28 days after the second AZD1222 dose. The rearrangement uses TRBV19 and TRBJ1-5; 9 bases match TRBD1. This chain's CDR3 is CASRTGQGDNQPQHF. DNA for the CDR3: TGTGCCAGTAGGACGGGACAGGGAGACAATCAGCCCCAGCATTTT. Based on the CDR3 plus reference TRBV19 and TRBJ1-5, the full variable domain is DGGITQSPKYLFRKEGQNVTLSCEQNLNHDAMYWYRQDPGQGLRLIYYSQIVNDFQKGDIAEGYSVSREKKESFPLTVTSAQKNPTAFYLCASRTGQGDNQPQHFGDGTRLSIL.